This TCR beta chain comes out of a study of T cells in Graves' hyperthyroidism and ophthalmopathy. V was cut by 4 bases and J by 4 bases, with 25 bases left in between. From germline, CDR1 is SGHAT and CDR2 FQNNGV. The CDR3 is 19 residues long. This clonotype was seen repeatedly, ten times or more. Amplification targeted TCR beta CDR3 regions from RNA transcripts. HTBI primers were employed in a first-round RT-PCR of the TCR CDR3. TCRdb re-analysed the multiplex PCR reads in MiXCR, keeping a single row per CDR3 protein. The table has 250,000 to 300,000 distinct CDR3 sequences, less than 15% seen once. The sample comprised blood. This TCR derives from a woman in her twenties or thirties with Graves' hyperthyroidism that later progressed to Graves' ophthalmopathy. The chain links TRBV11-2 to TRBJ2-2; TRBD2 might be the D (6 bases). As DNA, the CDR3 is TGTGCCAGCAGCTCTAGAGATAGGAGGGCTTTTTTCCGCACCGGGGAGCTGTTTTTT. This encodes CASSSRDRRAFFRTGELFF.